This T cell receptor beta chain was captured in a study of T cell clusters in autoimmune cytopenias. Study outcomes and limitations: Comparing secondary cytopenia with chronic lymphocytic leukemia showed no cluster-lack signature, apparently masked by lymphoma repertoire.

The CDR3 consists of 15 residues. CDR1 is MRHNA, CDR2 SNTAGT, per germline. Each sample's input was about 270 ng genomic DNA, 35,000 to 40,000 genome equivalents. On this clonotype: The antigen remains undetermined.

TRB rearrangements were amplified by touch-down multiplex PCR with mixed TRB-A/B primers. TCRdb re-called the multiplex PCR reads and catalogs CDR3 proteins one per entry, DNA excluded. The repertoire shows around 6,300 distinct CDR3 sequences; the top ten hold under 35%. The same sample was also studied in work on T cell repertoires in aging, cancer and after chemotherapy.

This clonotype originated in a human donor in good health. Sequenced sample: peripheral blood. The chain links TRBV6-4 to TRBJ2-3; TCRdb indicates TRBD2, and absent DNA this call remains unverified. CDR3 region: CASRPTSGEGATQYF.